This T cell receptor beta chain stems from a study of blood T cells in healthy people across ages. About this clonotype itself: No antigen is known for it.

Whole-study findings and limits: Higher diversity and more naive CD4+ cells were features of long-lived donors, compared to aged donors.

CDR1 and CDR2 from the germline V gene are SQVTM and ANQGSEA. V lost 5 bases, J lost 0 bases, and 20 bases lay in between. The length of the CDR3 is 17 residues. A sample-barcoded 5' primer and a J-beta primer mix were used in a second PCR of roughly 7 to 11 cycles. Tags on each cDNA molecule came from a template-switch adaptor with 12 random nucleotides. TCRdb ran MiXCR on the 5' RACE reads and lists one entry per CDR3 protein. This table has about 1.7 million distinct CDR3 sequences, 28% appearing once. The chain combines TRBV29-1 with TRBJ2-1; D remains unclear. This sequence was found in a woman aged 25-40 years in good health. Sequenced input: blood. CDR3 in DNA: TGCAGCGTTTTGTTTCGGGCCCCGAAAAGCTCCTACAATGAGCAGTTCTTC. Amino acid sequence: CSVLFRAPKSSYNEQFF.